This entry lists 9 T cell receptor beta chains sequenced from one sample in a study of shared clonotypes between healthy human individuals (dated by TCRdb to about 2020). Libraries were built with the immunoSEQ multiplex PCR assay. The table was pulled from immuneACCESS by TCRdb, which kept in-frame rearrangements only. Such tables lose some clones; where checked, under half of the loss comes from unresolved V genes, and the rest has no known cause. The sample has some 2,400,000 clones on record, nearly 97% of them singletons. The ten largest clones add up to around 0.13% of the sample. Sequenced: naive CD4+ T cells sorted from blood. The sample's cell subset or site label, decoded: CD45RA+ positively selected. The receptor source for this set is a man between 18 and 29 years old in good health.

V and J are TRBV7-6 and TRBJ1-6, with 10 positions matching TRBD1. This CDR3 contains 13 residues. The germline V gene has CDR1 SGHVS and CDR2 FNYEAQ. With V trimmed by 9 bases and J by 10 bases, 6 bases remained unmatched. The CDR3 DNA reads as TGTGCCAGTACCGGGACAGGGGAATCACCCCTCCACTTT. Protein: CASTGTGESPLHF.

This clone appeared a single time. The DNA of the CDR3 is TGTGCCAGCAGTTCCAAATCCTACGAGCAGTACTTC. Residues: CASSSKSYEQYF. This chain connects TRBV6-6 to TRBJ2-7, with no clear D. Germline V gene sequence: CDR1 MNHNY, CDR2 SVGAGI (reference sequence). CDR3 length equals 12 residues. Trimming cost V 4 bases and J 1 base, with 5 bases left between them.

The chain couples TRBV7-2 to TRBJ2-2; D unclear. V shed 5 bases and J shed 4 bases, with 8 bases lying between them. The CDR3 sequence is 13 residues long. The germline gives CDR1 SGHTA, CDR2 FQGNSA. The CDR3 here is CASSPRSTGELFF. The CDR3 DNA sequence: TGTGCCAGCAGCCCGCGAAGCACCGGGGAGCTGTTTTTT.

The chain is built from TRBV19 and TRBJ2-5; the match to TRBD1 covers 7 bases. The CDR3 spans 14 residues. V was clipped by 4 bases and J by 5 bases; unmatched bases: 7. The germline CDR1 and CDR2 sequences are LNHDA and SQIVND (reference sequence). CDR3 nucleotides: TGTGCCAGTAGTAGAGACAGGGTAGGGGAGACCCAGTACTTC. Protein: CASSRDRVGETQYF.

This clone appeared a single time. This chain connects TRBV5-4 to TRBJ2-6; D not resolved. CDR1 and CDR2 from the germline V gene are SGHNT and YYREEE (reference sequence). The CDR3 sequence is 15 residues long. V gave up 3 bases and J gave up 4 bases, with 11 bases separating them. CDR3 amino acids: CASSSPVAGANVLTF. CDR3 coding DNA: TGTGCCAGCAGCTCCCCAGTGGCCGGGGCCAACGTCCTGACTTTC.

This clone has just one count. The V and J genes are TRBV10-2 and TRBJ2-3; D possibly corresponds to TRBD2 (5 bases). Germline CDR1 WSHSY, CDR2 SAAADI. The V end lost 3 bases, the J end lost 4 bases, and 14 bases lay between the germline ends. CDR3 length: 15 residues. DNA of the CDR3: TGCGCCAGCAGTGAAGGTAGCGTTGTTTCAGATACGCAGTATTTT. It translates to CASSEGSVVSDTQYF.

The chain uses TRBV5-1 and TRBJ2-6, with unresolved D. This CDR3 region has 14 residues. Trimming shortened V by 4 bases and J by 0 bases, and 5 bases separated the two germline ends. CDR1 is SGHRS, CDR2 YFSETQ, per germline. This CDR3 reads CASSKDSGANVLTF. CDR3 sequence (DNA): TGCGCCAGCAGCAAAGACTCTGGGGCCAACGTCCTGACTTTC.

With regard to this clone: Within the sample, other DNA sequences also encode this same CDR3. This rearrangement joins TRBV5-1 to TRBJ2-7; a possible D gene is TRBD1 (5 bases). The V gene lost 0 bases and the J gene lost 6 bases, with 10 bases spanning the gap. The germline V gene encodes CDR1 SGHRS and CDR2 YFSETQ. The CDR3 is made up of 13 amino acids. The CDR3 DNA follows: TGCGCCAGCAGCTTGGGGCAGGGTGGCGAGCAGTACTTC. This sequence encodes CASSLGQGGEQYF.

The J gene is TRBJ2-3, the V gene TRBV11-3, with D uncertain. The germline gives CDR1 SGHNT, CDR2 YENEEA. The V and J ends lost 5 bases and 4 bases respectively, with 13 bases between them. CDR3 size: 14 residues. The CDR3 DNA follows: TGTGCCAGCAGCCACCGGAGTAAAGCAGATACGCAGTATTTT. Residues: CASSHRSKADTQYF.